This T cell receptor beta chain is drawn from a study of cytomegalovirus exposure and HLA in healthy donors. Findings of the study overall: For presence/absence analyses, sequencing depth was assumed to be roughly uniform across donors. The productive fraction for most TCR beta V segments was about 90% or about 30% in an earlier analysis.

This clone occurred once. Antigen unknown. Unmatched junction bases numbered 6, after V lost 11 bases and J lost 3 bases. The CDR3 sequence is 12 residues long. Germline CDR1 KGHSH, CDR2 LQKENI. PCR primers comprised 60 Vbeta and 13 Jbeta primers. Repertoires were generated with immunoSEQ multiplex PCR, while TCRdb's copy carries only in-frame clones and drops some. The sample has around 83,000 clones; approximately 78% are singletons. This sequence originates from a male donor in good health and CMV-seropositive. V usage is TRBV18 and J usage is TRBJ2-5, with 7 bases that match TRBD1. Sequencing was carried out using PBMCs. The CDR3 DNA is TGTGCCGGAGCCGGGACAGAAGAGACCCAGTACTTC. Protein: CAGAGTEETQYF.